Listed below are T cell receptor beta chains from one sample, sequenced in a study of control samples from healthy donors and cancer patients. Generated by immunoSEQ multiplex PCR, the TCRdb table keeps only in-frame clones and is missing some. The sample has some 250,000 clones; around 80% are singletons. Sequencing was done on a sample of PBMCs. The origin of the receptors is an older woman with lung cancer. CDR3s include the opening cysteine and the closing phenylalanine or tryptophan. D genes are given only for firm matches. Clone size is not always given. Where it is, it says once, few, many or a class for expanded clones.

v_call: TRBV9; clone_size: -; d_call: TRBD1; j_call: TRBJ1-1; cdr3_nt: TGTGCCAGCAGCGCACAGGGGATAGGGTACACTGAAGCTTTCTTT; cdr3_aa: CASSAQGIGYTEAFF
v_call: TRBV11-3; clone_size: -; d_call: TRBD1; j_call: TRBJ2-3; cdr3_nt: TGTGCCAGCAGCCCGACAGGGGTAGCAGATACGCAGTATTTT; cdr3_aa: CASSPTGVADTQYF
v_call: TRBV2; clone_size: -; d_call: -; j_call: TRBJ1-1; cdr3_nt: TGTGCCAGCTTTAATCAGGGAGGGATCACTGAAGCTTTCTTT; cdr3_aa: CASFNQGGITEAFF
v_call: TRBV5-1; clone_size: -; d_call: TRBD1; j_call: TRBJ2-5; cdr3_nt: TGCGCCAGCAGCTTAAATGGACAGGCGGAGACCCAGTACTTC; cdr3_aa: CASSLNGQAETQYF
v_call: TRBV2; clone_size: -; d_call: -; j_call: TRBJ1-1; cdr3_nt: TGTGCCAGCAGTGAGTATTACGACGCTTTCTTT; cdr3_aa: CASSEYYDAFF
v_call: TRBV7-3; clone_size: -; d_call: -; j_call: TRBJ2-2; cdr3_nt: TGTGCCAGCAGCTTAACGGATTCGACAGCCGGGGAGCTGTTTTTT; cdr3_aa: CASSLTDSTAGELFF
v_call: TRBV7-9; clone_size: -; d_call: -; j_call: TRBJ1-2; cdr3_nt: TGTGCCAGCAGCTTACCCACTGGTGGCTACACCTTC; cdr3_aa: CASSLPTGGYTF
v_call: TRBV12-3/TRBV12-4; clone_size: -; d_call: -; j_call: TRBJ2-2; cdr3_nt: TGTGCCAGCAGTTTAGGGAAGGGCGGGGAGCTGTTTTTT; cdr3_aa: CASSLGKGGELFF
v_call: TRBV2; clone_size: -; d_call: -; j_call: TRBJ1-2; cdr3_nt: TGTGCCAGCACCCCTCCTGCAGGGGACTATGGCTACACCTTC; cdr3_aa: CASTPPAGDYGYTF
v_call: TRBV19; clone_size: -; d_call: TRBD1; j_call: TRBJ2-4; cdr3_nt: TGTGCCAGTAGTATGGAGGACAGGGCTATTCAGTACTTC; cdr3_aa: CASSMEDRAIQYF
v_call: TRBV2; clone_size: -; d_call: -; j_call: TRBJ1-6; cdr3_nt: TGTGCCACCCGGACCTCTCAGTCCGGAACAAACTCACCCCTCCACTTT; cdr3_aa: CATRTSQSGTNSPLHF
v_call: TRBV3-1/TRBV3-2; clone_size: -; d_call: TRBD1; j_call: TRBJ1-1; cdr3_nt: TGTGCCAGCAGCCCCCGACAGGGTAACACTGAAGCTTTCTTT; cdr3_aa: CASSPRQGNTEAFF
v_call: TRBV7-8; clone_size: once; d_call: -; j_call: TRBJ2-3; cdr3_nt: TGTGCCAGCAGCTTAGAGGGCTTAGGAGACGGTAGCACAGATACGCAGTATTTT; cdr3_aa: CASSLEGLGDGSTDTQYF
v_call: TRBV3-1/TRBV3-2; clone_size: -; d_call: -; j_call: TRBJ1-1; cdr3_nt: TGTGCCAGCAGCCAACTAGGGACAATGACTTTCTTT; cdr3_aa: CASSQLGTMTFF
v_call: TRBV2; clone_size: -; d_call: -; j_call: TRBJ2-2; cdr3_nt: TGTGCCAGCTCCCTGGGGGGCGGCGGCACCGGGGAGCTGTTTTTT; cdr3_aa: CASSLGGGGTGELFF
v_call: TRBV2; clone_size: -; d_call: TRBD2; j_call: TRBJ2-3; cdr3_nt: TGTGCCAGCAGTGTGGGCGGGGGGGCAGGAGATACGCAGTATTTT; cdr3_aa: CASSVGGGAGDTQYF
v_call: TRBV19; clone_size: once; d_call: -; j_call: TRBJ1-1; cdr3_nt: TGTGCCAGTAGTAATCTGGGTGAAGCTTTCTTT; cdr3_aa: CASSNLGEAFF
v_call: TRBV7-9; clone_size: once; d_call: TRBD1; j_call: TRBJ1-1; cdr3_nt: TGTGCCAGCAGCCCGGTCCGGGACAGGGGGAACACTGAAGCTTTCTTT; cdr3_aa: CASSPVRDRGNTEAFF
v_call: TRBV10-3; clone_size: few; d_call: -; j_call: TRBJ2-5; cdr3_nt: TGTGCCATCAGTGAGCCTACGGGGGCCACCCAAGAGACCCAGTACTTC; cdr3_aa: CAISEPTGATQETQYF
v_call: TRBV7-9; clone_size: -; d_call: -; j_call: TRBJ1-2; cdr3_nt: TGTGCCAGCAGCTATGGGGCAGCCTTGCCCCATGGCTACACCTTC; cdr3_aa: CASSYGAALPHGYTF
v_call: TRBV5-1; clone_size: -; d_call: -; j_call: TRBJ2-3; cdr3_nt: TGCGCCAGCAGCTTGGTTACTCGCGGGGCTGCAGATACGCAGTATTTT; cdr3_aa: CASSLVTRGAADTQYF
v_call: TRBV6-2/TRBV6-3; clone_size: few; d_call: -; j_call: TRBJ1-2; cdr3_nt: TGTGCCAGCAGTTCCGACAGGACCACCTATGGCTACACCTTC; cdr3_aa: CASSSDRTTYGYTF
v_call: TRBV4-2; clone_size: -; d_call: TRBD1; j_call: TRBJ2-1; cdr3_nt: TGTGCCAGCAGCACCTTCCGACAGGGAGAGCAGTTCTTC; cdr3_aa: CASSTFRQGEQFF
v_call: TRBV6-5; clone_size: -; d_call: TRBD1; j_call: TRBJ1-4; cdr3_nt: TGTGCCAGCAGTTACCGGCAGGGGGTTGAAAAACTGTTTTTT; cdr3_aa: CASSYRQGVEKLFF
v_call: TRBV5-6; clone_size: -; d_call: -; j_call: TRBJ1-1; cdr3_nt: TGTGCCAGCAGCTTGTGGTGGGCGCAGGGCGCTTATGGCGCTTTCTTT; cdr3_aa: CASSLWWAQGAYGAFF
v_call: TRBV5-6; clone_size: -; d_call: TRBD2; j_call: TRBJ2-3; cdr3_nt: TGTGCCAGCAGCTGGACTAGCGGGACAGGAGATACGCAGTATTTT; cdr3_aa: CASSWTSGTGDTQYF
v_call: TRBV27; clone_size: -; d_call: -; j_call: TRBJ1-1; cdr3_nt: TGTGCCAGCAGTTTCACAGGGACGAACACTGAAGCTTTCTTT; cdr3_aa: CASSFTGTNTEAFF
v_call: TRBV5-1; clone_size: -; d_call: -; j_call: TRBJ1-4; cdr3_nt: TGCGCCAGCAGCCCGTCGGGGGGCAGGGGCGAAAAACTGTTTTTT; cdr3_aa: CASSPSGGRGEKLFF
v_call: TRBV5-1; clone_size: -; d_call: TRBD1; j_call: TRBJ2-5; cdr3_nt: TGCGCCAGCAGCTTGGTCGGCACAGGGGATTGGGAGACCCAGTACTTC; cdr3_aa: CASSLVGTGDWETQYF
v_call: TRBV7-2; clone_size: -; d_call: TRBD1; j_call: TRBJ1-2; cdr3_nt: TGTGCCAGCAGCCAGGACAGGGCCTCAATCTATGGCTACACCTTC; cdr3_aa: CASSQDRASIYGYTF
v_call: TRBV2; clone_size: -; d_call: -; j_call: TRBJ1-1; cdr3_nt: TGTGCCAGCAGTGAAACCATGAACACTGAAGCTTTCTTT; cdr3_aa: CASSETMNTEAFF
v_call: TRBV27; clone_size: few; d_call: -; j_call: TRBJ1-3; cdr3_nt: TGTGCCAGCTTAAGGGCCTGGCCCACCCGGGGGGGAAACACCATATATTTT; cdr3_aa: CASLRAWPTRGGNTIYF
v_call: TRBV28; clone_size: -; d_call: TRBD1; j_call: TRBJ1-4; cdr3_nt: TGTGCCAGCAGTTCCTCGGGACAGGGGGCCGGAAAACTGTTTTTT; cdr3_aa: CASSSSGQGAGKLFF
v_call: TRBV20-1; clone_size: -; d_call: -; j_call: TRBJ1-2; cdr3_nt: TGCAGTGCTAGTCCGGGGGTGAACTATGGCTACACCTTC; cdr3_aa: CSASPGVNYGYTF
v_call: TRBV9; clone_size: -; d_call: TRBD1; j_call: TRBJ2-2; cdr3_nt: TGTGCCAGCAGCCGGGACAGGGAAAGGACCGGGGAGCTGTTTTTT; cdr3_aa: CASSRDRERTGELFF
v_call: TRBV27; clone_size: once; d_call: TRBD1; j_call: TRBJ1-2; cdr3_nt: TGTGCCAGCAGTTTAGGGGACAGGGGCGGGAGGGGCTACACCTTC; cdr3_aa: CASSLGDRGGRGYTF
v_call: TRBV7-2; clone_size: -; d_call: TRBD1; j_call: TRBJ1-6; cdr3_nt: TGTGCCAGCACCCTCGCCGCAGGGGGCGCTGGAAGGAATTCACCCCTCCACTTT; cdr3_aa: CASTLAAGGAGRNSPLHF
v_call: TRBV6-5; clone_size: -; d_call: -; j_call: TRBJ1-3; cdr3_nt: TGTGCCAGCACTACAGGCTTCTCTGGAAACACCATATATTTT; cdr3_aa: CASTTGFSGNTIYF
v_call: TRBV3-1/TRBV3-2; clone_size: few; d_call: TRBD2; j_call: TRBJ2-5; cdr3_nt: TGTGCCAGCAGCCAATGGGCTAGCGGGGGGAAAGAGACCCAGTACTTC; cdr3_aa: CASSQWASGGKETQYF
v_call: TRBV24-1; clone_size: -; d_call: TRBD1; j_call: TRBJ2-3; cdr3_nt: TGTGCCACCAGTGCCCGGACAGGACACACAGATACGCAGTATTTT; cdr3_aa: CATSARTGHTDTQYF
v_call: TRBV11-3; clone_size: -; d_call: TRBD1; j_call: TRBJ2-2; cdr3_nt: TGTGCCAGCAGCCGCGGGACAGGGGACCCCGGGGAGCTGTTTTTT; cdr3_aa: CASSRGTGDPGELFF
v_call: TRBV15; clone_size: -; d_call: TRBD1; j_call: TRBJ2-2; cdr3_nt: TGTGCCACCAGAGGGACAGGGGGCGTGATCCGGGAGCTGTTTTTT; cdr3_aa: CATRGTGGVIRELFF
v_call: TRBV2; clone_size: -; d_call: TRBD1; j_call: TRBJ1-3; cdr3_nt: TGTGCCAGCAGTGAACAGACTCCCTCAGGGGGCGTCACCATATATTTT; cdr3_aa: CASSEQTPSGGVTIYF
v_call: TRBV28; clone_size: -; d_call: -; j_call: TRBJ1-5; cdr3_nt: TGTGCCAGCAGTCCCTCGACAAATTATCAGCCCCAGCATTTT; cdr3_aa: CASSPSTNYQPQHF
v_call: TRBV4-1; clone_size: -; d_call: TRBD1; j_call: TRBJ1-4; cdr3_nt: TGCGCCAGCAGCCAAGGACAGGGTCCAGCTGATAGTGAAAAACTGTTTTTT; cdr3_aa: CASSQGQGPADSEKLFF
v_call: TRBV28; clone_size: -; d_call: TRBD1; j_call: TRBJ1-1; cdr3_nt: TGTGCCAGCAGTTCCCGGGACAGGGTTATTGAAGCTTTCTTT; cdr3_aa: CASSSRDRVIEAFF
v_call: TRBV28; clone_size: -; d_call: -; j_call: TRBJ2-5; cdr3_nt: TGTGCCAGCAGTCCCACGGGCGTCCAAGAGACCCAGTACTTC; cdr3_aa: CASSPTGVQETQYF
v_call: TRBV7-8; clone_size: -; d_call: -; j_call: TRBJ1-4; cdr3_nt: TGTGCCAGCAGCCTGGCTAGGGTTTTCGAAGGGGAAAAACTGTTTTTT; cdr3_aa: CASSLARVFEGEKLFF
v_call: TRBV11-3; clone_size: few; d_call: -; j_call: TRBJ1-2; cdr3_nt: TGTGCCAGCAGCTCCACGACAGGCGATGGCTACACCTTC; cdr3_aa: CASSSTTGDGYTF
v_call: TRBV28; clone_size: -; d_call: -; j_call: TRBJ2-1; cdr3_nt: TGTGCCAGCAGTTTAGCCTCCATATCATACAATGAGCAGTTCTTC; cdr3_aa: CASSLASISYNEQFF
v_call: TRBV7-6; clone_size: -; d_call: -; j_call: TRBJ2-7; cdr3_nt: TGTGCCAGCAGCTCCCAGAGAGGGGGAGGCGAGCAGTACTTC; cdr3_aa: CASSSQRGGGEQYF
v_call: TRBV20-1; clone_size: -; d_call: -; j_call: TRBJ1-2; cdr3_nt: TGCAGTGCTATGGAATTCGGCTACACCTTC; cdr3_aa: CSAMEFGYTF
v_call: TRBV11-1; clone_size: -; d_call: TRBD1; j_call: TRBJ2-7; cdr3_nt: TGTGCCAGCAGTATGTTACCGGGACAGGGGGACTACGAGCAGTACTTC; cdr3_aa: CASSMLPGQGDYEQYF
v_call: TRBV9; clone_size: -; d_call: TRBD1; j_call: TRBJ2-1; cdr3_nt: TGTGCCAGCAGCGGTCGGGACAGTTACAATGAGCAGTTCTTC; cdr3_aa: CASSGRDSYNEQFF
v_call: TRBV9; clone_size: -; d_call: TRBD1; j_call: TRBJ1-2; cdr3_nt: TGTGCCAGCAGCGAGGGAGGACAGGGCTATGGCTACACCTTC; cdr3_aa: CASSEGGQGYGYTF
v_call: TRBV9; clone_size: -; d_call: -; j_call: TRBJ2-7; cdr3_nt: TGTGCCAGCAGCGTAGGGGTAGGGAAAGTCTCCTACGAGCAGTACTTC; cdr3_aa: CASSVGVGKVSYEQYF
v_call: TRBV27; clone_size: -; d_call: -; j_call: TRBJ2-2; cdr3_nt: TGTGCCAGCAGCTCCATGAGGGAACTGGGGGAGCTGTTTTTT; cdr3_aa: CASSSMRELGELFF
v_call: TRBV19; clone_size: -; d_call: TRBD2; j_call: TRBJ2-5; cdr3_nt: TGTGCCAGTTCTAGCGGGAGCCAAGAGACCCAGTACTTC; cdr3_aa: CASSSGSQETQYF
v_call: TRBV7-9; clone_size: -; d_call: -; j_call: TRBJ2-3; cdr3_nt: TGTGCCAGCAGCTTAGCGAGGACTTCCGCGGATACGCAGTATTTT; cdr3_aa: CASSLARTSADTQYF
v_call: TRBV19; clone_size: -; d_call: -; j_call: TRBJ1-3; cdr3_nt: TGTGCCAGTAGTATCTCCCAAGCTGGAAACACCATATATTTT; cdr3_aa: CASSISQAGNTIYF